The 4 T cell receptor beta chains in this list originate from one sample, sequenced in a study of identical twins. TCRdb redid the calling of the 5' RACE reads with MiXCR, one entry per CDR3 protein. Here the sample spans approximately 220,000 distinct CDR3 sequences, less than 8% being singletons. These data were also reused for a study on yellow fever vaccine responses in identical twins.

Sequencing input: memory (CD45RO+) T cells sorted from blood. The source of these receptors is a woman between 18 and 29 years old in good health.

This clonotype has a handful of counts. In DNA, the CDR3 is TGCAGCGTTGGTGGGCTTAGCAACACCGGGGAGCTGTTTTTT. It yields the protein CSVGGLSNTGELFF. V gene TRBV29-1 combines with J gene TRBJ2-2; D gene ambiguous. This CDR3 is built from 14 residues. CDR1 and CDR2 (germline): SQVTM, ANQGSEA. V was trimmed by 4 bases and J by 2 bases, leaving 11 bases between them.

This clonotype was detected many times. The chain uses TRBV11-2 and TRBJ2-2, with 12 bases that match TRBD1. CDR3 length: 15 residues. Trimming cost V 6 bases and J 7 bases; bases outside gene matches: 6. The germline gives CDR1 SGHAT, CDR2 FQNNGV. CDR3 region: CASRSGTGGIGELFF. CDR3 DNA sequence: TGTGCCAGCAGGTCCGGGACAGGGGGCATCGGGGAGCTGTTTTTT.

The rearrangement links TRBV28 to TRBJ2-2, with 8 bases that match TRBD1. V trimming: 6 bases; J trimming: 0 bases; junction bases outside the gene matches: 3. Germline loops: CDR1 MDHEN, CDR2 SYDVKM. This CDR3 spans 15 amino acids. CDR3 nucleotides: TGTGCCAGCAGACTACAGGGGGCGAACACCGGGGAGCTGTTTTTT. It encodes CASRLQGANTGELFF.

The CDR3 is CASSLEPQYEQYF. The CDR3 nucleotides read TGTGCCAGCAGCTTAGAACCACAGTACGAGCAGTACTTC. The chain uses TRBV7-2 and TRBJ2-7; no clear D gene. Germline CDR1 SGHTA, CDR2 FQGNSA. Trimming removed 1 base at V and 4 bases at J, with 8 bases between. There are 13 residues in the CDR3.